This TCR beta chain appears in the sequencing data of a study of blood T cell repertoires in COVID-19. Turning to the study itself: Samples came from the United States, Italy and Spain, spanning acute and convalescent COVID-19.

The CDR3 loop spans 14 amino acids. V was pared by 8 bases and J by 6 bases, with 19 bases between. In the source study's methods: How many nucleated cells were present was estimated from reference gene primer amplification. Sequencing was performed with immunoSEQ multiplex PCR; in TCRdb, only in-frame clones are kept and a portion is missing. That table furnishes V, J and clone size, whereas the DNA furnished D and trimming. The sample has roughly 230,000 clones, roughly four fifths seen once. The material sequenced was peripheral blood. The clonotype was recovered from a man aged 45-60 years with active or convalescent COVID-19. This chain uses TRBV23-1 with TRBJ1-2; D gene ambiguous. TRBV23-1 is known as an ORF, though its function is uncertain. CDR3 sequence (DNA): TGCGCCAGCCGAATGGGCCCGGTCGACGATGGCTACACCTTC. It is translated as CASRMGPVDDGYTF.